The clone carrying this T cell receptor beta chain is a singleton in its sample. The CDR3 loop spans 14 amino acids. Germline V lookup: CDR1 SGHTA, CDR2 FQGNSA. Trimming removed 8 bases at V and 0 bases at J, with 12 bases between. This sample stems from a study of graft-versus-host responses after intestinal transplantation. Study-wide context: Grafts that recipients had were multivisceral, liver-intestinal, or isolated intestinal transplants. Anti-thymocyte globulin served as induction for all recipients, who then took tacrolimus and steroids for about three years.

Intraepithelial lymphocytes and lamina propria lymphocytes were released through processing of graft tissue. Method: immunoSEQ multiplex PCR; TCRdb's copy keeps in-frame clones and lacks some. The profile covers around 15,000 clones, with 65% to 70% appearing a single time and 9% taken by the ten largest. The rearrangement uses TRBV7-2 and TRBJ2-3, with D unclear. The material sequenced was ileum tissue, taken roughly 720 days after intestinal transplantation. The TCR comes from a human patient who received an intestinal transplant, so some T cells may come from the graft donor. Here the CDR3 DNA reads TGTGCCAGCGCCCTAGGCGTTAGCACAGATACGCAGTATTTT. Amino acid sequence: CASALGVSTDTQYF.